The text below deals with one T cell receptor (beta chain). Its antigen remains undetermined. The record has no base qualities; no much larger clone is one base away. Looking up the germline V gene yields CDR1 MDHEN and CDR2 SYDVKM. The CDR3 contains 15 residues, cysteine and phenylalanine counted. The entry retains the CDR3 DNA only, 45 bases that are in frame from base 1. The junction carries 10 bases between V and J, which are trimmed by 4 bases and 0 bases respectively. The immunoSEQ Assay was used to sequence TCRbeta CDR3 regions. After extraction, genomic DNA underwent amplification by bias-controlled multiplex PCR, followed by high-throughput sequencing. The study's own analysis went as follows. Collapsing and filtering of sequences were performed to quantify the absolute abundance of each unique TCRbeta CDR3 region. Usable DNA was measured by amplifying reference genes present in all nucleated cells, and TCRbeta template counts were normalized to that usable DNA to estimate T cell fraction. Repertoire TCRs were annotated as SARS-CoV-2-specific when V gene, CDR3 amino acid sequence and J gene were exactly matched to a known reactive TCR set. The reference SARS-CoV-2 TCR set was obtained from MIRA and was filtered for enrichment in COVID-19-positive ImmuneCODE repertoires, whereby public or cross-reactive TCRs were removed. Using the MIRA antigens, annotated TCRs were further analysed by specific ORF or by position within an ORF. Breadth was defined as annotated unique rearrangements over total unique productive rearrangements; depth was the summed frequency of those rearrangements. Two-sided Wilcoxon rank-sum tests were used to compare TCR breadth between groups. Imported from immuneACCESS, the table was reduced by TCRdb to in-frame sequences with V and J called. These copies leave out some clones; in studies compared against another copy, an unresolved V gene accounts for under half, and the cause of the remainder is not known. D and trimming were read from the DNA, whereas the V and J calls and clone size are those reported in that table. Present in this sample are hundreds of thousands of clones, 65% to 90% of which were seen just once. Jointly, the top ten make up roughly 10% of the sample.

The data were obtained in a study of Ad26.COV2.S vaccination and SARS-CoV-2 variants (TCRdb year 2021). Some background on the complete study: Donors in the vaccine arm were drawn from COV1001, a multicentre, randomized, double-blind, placebo-controlled phase I-IIa trial testing Ad26.COV2.S in healthy adults. Dosing of Ad26.COV2.S was intramuscular, at either 5x10^10 or 1x10^11 viral particles, delivered as one shot or as two shots spaced 56 days apart. Sequencing of the TCRbeta repertoire served to evaluate the specificity and breadth of SARS-CoV-2-reactive T cell receptors following Ad26.COV2.S vaccination. A total of 32 samples were included in the TCR-sequenced set, comprising roughly 19 Ad26.COV2.S vaccine recipients, 5 placebo recipients and 8 SARS-CoV-2 convalescent individuals. Participants in the trial were split at random into five groups of five each, receiving low-dose or high-dose Ad26.COV2.S once or twice, or else placebo on both occasions. Investigators remained blinded to trial group allocation during experiments and outcome assessment.

The treatment or condition label of this sample denotes: 15 to 20 received Ad26.COV2.S at low or high dose, single or two shots; 5 received placebo; per-sample allocation not given. For vaccine and placebo recipients, repertoires were sequenced using samples collected on day 63 after the first injection. In Cohort 1b, 20 to 25 adults aged 18-55 years were enrolled at a single site in Boston, USA, between 29 July and 7 August 2020. Ad26.COV2.S was a replication-incompetent adenovirus type 26 vector expressing a prefusion-stabilized SARS-CoV-2 spike protein from the original Wuhan strain. What the study reported, not specific to this receptor: According to the authors, total T cell responses may have been underestimated by the TCR breadth and depth analyses. The study lacked the statistical power to compare responses across vaccine doses or regimens. Spike-specific TCR breadth was higher in Ad26.COV2.S recipients than in placebo recipients (P = 0.0014). After vaccination, spike-specific CD8+ and CD4+ T cell responses were reported to show substantial breadth. Non-spike TCR breadth was comparable between vaccine and placebo recipients, consistent with the vaccine containing only spike.

This sequence was found in a person between 18 and 60 years old who received the Ad26.COV2.S COVID-19 vaccine or a placebo. The chain is made from TRBV28 and TRBJ2-1; 5 matching bases give a weak D call of TRBD1. This specimen was peripheral blood, taken in a trial of Ad26.COV2.S vaccine versus placebo. The DNA sequence is as follows: TGTGCCAGCAGTTCCCCAGACAGCTCCTACAATGAGCAGTTCTTC. The encoded protein is CASSSPDSSYNEQFF.